This TCR beta chain came from a study of blood T cells in healthy people across ages. V was shortened by 6 bases and J by 0 bases, with 26 bases between the two germline ends. This CDR3 is built from 19 residues. Germline CDR1 is MNHNS and CDR2 is SASEGT. Overall study results and limits: Unsorted PBMCs blocked a conclusive comparison of naive and antigen-experienced cells. From one million sequenced T cells, diversity estimates were lower bounds. Among T cells, TCR beta diversity per million cells dropped roughly linearly as age rose.

A note on this clonotype: Its antigen is unknown.

Every sample had a minimum of 6.5 million PBMCs isolated. Together with a sample-barcoded 5' primer, a J-beta primer mix was included in a second PCR lasting about 6 to 11 cycles. TCRdb reprocessed the 5' RACE reads via MiXCR and lists one record per CDR3 protein. The table shows about 680,000 distinct CDR3 sequences, with roughly 50% occurring only once. This TCR was sampled from a woman in her fifties or sixties in good health. V usage is TRBV6-1 and J usage is TRBJ2-5, with D tentatively TRBD2 (6 bases). The specimen was blood. The CDR3 spells CASRARDSPRTEYQETQYF. The CDR3 coding sequence is TGTGCCAGCAGGGCACGGGACTCTCCCCGTACAGAGTACCAAGAGACCCAGTACTTC.